This is a list of T cell receptor beta chains from one sample in a study of blood T cell repertoires in COVID-19. Profiled with immunoSEQ multiplex PCR; TCRdb holds only in-frame clones, not every one. The repertoire holds roughly 250,000 clones, with over 70% as singletons. The sample comprised peripheral blood. These TCRs come from an elderly woman with acute or convalescent COVID-19. Each CDR3 is given with its conserved first and last residue. Part of the rows lack a size; the others show once, few, many or a class for expanded clones.

V gene	clone size	J gene	CDR3 protein
TRBV27	.	TRBJ1-5	CASSFRGFQPQHF
TRBV27	once	TRBJ1-2	CASSPNRPNYGYTF
TRBV18	.	TRBJ1-2	CASSPAGQFYGYTF
TRBV14	once	TRBJ2-1	CASSPGLADYNEQFF
TRBV2	once	TRBJ1-3	CASSPQGWIGTIYF
TRBV30	once	TRBJ2-5	CAWNRFPGDQETQYF
TRBV2	.	TRBJ2-1	CASSGQVISYNEQFF
TRBV6-5	few	TRBJ1-1	CASSYSGQVNTEAFF
TRBV19	.	TRBJ1-2	CASTQGLYGYTF
TRBV7-9	.	TRBJ1-3	CASSHSGNTIYF
TRBV12-3/TRBV12-4	few	TRBJ1-6	CASRETGNSPLHF
TRBV6-6	.	TRBJ2-1	CASSILGRASYNEQFF
TRBV6-5	.	TRBJ2-3	CASRGGLGRETQYF
TRBV19	.	TRBJ1-1	CASSMAPNTEAFF
TRBV30	once	TRBJ1-1	CAWRLPAGRVMSTEAFF
TRBV4-1	.	TRBJ2-1	CASSQGRARSYNEQFF
TRBV6-1	.	TRBJ1-1	CASSEGQANTEAFF
TRBV3-1/TRBV3-2	.	TRBJ2-3	CASSQREGGRSDTQYF
TRBV5-4	once	TRBJ1-2	CASNGDRFYGYTF
TRBV7-2	once	TRBJ1-6	CASSLRTGGNSPLHF
TRBV6-5	.	TRBJ2-5	CASSYGTSRGQETQYF
TRBV3-1/TRBV3-2	.	TRBJ2-6	CASSQGGGSGANVLTF
TRBV5-1	.	TRBJ2-7	CASSSGLAGALGNHEQYF
TRBV10-3	.	TRBJ1-6	CAISVGQSSSYNSPLHF
TRBV7-2	.	TRBJ2-1	CASSLAGGLNEQFF
TRBV6-5	once	TRBJ1-6	CASSWTAYNSPLHF
TRBV7-9	.	TRBJ1-1	CASSPQGPNTEAFF
TRBV7-2	.	TRBJ2-3	CASSLSRTGTTDTQYF
TRBV2	.	TRBJ1-4	CASSVFAGAREKLFF
TRBV5-1	few	TRBJ1-3	CASSLRGAGGTGNTIYF
TRBV18	.	TRBJ1-2	CASSQGVNYGYTF
TRBV5-1	.	TRBJ2-1	CASTRQSSYNEQFF
TRBV5-4	.	TRBJ2-5	CASSPGGTGGEETQYF
TRBV27	.	TRBJ2-3	CASSFRTSGKDTQYF
TRBV6-5	.	TRBJ2-1	CASRPIGLAGGEQFF
TRBV6-5	.	TRBJ1-2	CASRNTGGYYGYTF
TRBV11-2	once	TRBJ2-3	CASSLAGTSNTQYF
TRBV30	.	TRBJ1-2	CAWSVTGAEGYTF
TRBV6-5	few	TRBJ2-3	CASSYSTGRDTQYF
TRBV6-2/TRBV6-3	.	TRBJ2-1	CASSRAFSGRAINEQFF
TRBV6-5	.	TRBJ1-6	CAFKTGPNSPLHF
TRBV7-9	once	TRBJ1-1	CASSLARGANTEAFF
TRBV4-1	few	TRBJ2-1	CASSQPGQGRGRQFF
TRBV6-1	.	TRBJ2-5	CASSDPGWGVAGGIQETQYF
TRBV19	.	TRBJ2-1	CASTPRGGEQFF
TRBV7-3	few	TRBJ2-7	CASSARGFGGEQYF
TRBV4-1	.	TRBJ2-5	CASSHTSGGRETQYF
TRBV7-2	.	TRBJ2-5	CASSLGGRGQRETQYF
TRBV7-6	.	TRBJ2-1	CASSLAGDNEQFF
TRBV7-9	.	TRBJ1-1	CASSLVAGNTEAFF
TRBV2	.	TRBJ2-5	CASHFGTSGGQETQYF
TRBV6-5	few	TRBJ1-1	CASSYSSSEGTEAFF
TRBV5-1	many	TRBJ2-3	CASSLGEVLPGDTQYF
TRBV12-3/TRBV12-4	.	TRBJ2-1	CASRDRMNEQFF
TRBV29-1	.	TRBJ1-3	CSPAGRTGFMETGNTIYF
TRBV2	few	TRBJ2-7	CATWTVESYEQYF
TRBV6-5	.	TRBJ2-1	CASIAGRGYNEQFF